A selection of T cell receptor beta chains follows, all from one sample in a study of vaccination and CD4 T cells after COVID-19. For these receptors, no antigen is known. TCRdb reanalysed the PCR reads using MiXCR and keeps one entry per CDR3 protein. Of under 15,000 distinct CDR3 sequences in the sample, roughly 30% are singletons; the top ten hold approximately 15%. The source was CD4+ T cells from blood, cultured in vitro, collected after SARS-CoV-2 vaccination. These receptors were obtained from a human donor who had recovered from COVID-19. Each CDR3 is given without its conserved first and last residue.

j_call | v_call | cdr3_aa
TRBJ2-7 | TRBV6-1 | ASSGLVLTYEQY
TRBJ2-2 | TRBV6-1 | ASSKKRLAGANTGELF
TRBJ2-2 | TRBV6-7 | APATHRGNTGELF
TRBJ1-6 | TRBV7-8 | ASSYLAGGGNSPLH
TRBJ2-1 | TRBV28 | ASSPGTGGDQTYNEQF
TRBJ2-3 | TRBV19 | ATRRRERVDTQY
TRBJ1-2 | TRBV20-1 | SARGDGSGGYGYT
TRBJ2-7 | TRBV20-1 | SASIGRDSSYEQY
TRBJ1-5 | TRBV6-2/TRBV6-3 | ASRPTSGARGQPQH
TRBJ2-5 | TRBV5-4 | ASSGGRGGQETQY
TRBJ1-5 | TRBV12-3/TRBV12-4 | ASSFFQGVDQPQH
TRBJ2-7 | TRBV6-5 | ASSYARGGSYEQY
TRBJ2-7 | TRBV7-9 | ASSLAGDWFPEQY
TRBJ1-2 | TRBV20-1 | SALGRTATNYGYT
TRBJ1-5 | TRBV20-1 | SAGGRSNQPQH
TRBJ2-7 | TRBV20-1 | SASTDRGTYEQY
TRBJ2-6 | TRBV11-3 | ASSPRGREGANVLT
TRBJ1-2 | TRBV7-2 | ASSKSESGYT
TRBJ2-7 | TRBV19 | ASSSRDTSSYEQY
TRBJ1-1 | TRBV24-1 | ATSDVNTEAF
TRBJ2-7 | TRBV6-2/TRBV6-3 | ASSSGLAASYEQY
TRBJ2-5 | TRBV6-5 | ASSYSDSQY
TRBJ2-7 | TRBV15 | ATSRGLAGYEQY
TRBJ2-1 | TRBV7-2 | ASSLVRLAGAPKEEQF
TRBJ2-2 | TRBV12-3/TRBV12-4 | ASNPDSWNTGELF
TRBJ2-5 | TRBV6-1 | ASSEGRYQETQY
TRBJ1-6 | TRBV2 | ASSVRYNSPLH
TRBJ1-6 | TRBV5-1 | ASSQWAGGANSPLH
TRBJ2-7 | TRBV9 | ASSASEGEGSYEQY
TRBJ1-2 | TRBV7-2 | ASSLDGGYYGYT